The present entry profiles one T cell receptor (beta chain) with its context. The table came from immunoSEQ multiplex PCR; TCRdb's copy has only in-frame clones and leaves some out. Counted here are 90,000 to 150,000 clones, around 85% occurring once; the ten biggest clones make up around 2.3%. The sample is drawn from a study of blood T cell repertoires in COVID-19. Sequencing input: peripheral blood. This TCR was sampled from a man aged 50 to 60 with acute or convalescent COVID-19.

The CDR3 DNA is TGTGCCAGTAGTGGGGGGGCCCAAGAGACCCAGTACTTC. Amino acids: CASSGGAQETQYF. This chain connects TRBV19 to TRBJ2-5; D is perhaps TRBD2 (7 bases). This CDR3 has 13 amino acids. The ends were cut back, 5 bases at V and 1 base at J, with 8 bases in the middle. CDR1 and CDR2 (germline): LNHDA, SQIVND (reference sequence).